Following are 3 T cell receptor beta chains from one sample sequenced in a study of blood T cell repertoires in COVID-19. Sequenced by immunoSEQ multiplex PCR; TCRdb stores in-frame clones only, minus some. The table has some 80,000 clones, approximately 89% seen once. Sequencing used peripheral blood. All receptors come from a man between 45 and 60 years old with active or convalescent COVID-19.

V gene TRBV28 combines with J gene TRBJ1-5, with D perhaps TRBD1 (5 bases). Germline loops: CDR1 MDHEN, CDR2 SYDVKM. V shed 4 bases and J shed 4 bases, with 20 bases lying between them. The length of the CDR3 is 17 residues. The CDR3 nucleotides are TGTGCCAGCAGTTCTCTCACCGCGGGGGGAACAAATCAGCCCCAGCATTTT. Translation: CASSSLTAGGTNQPQHF.

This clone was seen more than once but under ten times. For the CDR3, the DNA is TGTGCCAGCAGCTTAGTTAGCGGGGGCGTTGGCTACACCTTC. Translated: CASSLVSGGVGYTF. V gene TRBV7-8 combines with J gene TRBJ1-2; tentative D call: TRBD1 (6 bases). The ends were cut back, 1 base at V and 7 bases at J, with 13 bases in the middle. Germline V gene lookup returns CDR1 SGHVS and CDR2 FQNEAQ. This CDR3 is built from 14 residues.

The chain's CDR3 is CASSQVYGFSYEQYF. CDR3 in DNA: TGCGCCAGCAGCCAAGTATACGGTTTCTCCTACGAGCAGTACTTC. The genes are TRBV4-3 and TRBJ2-7; D is uncertain. With 1 base removed from V and 0 bases from J, the gap between germline ends came to 10 bases. CDR1 is LGHNA and CDR2 is YSLEER in the germline V gene. CDR3 size: 15 residues.